This T cell receptor (beta chain) originates from a study of cytomegalovirus exposure and HLA in healthy donors. General observations from the study: Earlier results showed most TCR beta V segments being productive about 87% or about 30% of the time. In vitro, three CMV-associated chains proved specific for CMV antigens. TCR beta chains numbering 164 were designated cytomegalovirus-associated.

For this clone: The antigen is undetermined.

Use of 60 Vbeta and 13 Jbeta primers characterized the PCR. The data were produced by immunoSEQ multiplex PCR, yet TCRdb's version contains in-frame clones alone and is incomplete. This sample has about 69,000 clones; around four fifths occur once, and the top ten carry 22%. With 4 bases removed from V and 5 bases from J, the gap between germline ends came to 14 bases. CDR1 MGHRA and CDR2 YSYEKL come from the germline V gene. This CDR3 comprises 14 residues. This chain connects TRBV4-1 to TRBJ1-2; TRBD1 might be the D (6 bases). This TCR was recovered from a woman aged 30 to 39 in good health and CMV-seropositive. Material: PBMCs. The CDR3 bases are TGCGCCAGCAGCCCTACCGGGCAGGGGTATGGCTACACCTTC. Translation gives CASSPTGQGYGYTF.